This TCR beta chain was observed in a study of regulatory T cells in long-lasting Graves disease. Study-level results: Persistent disease preferred TRBV28, TRBJ1-2 and TRBJ2-5.

This clonotype was seen repeatedly, ten times or more. Its antigen is as yet unknown. Time point noted: newly diagnosed GD, antithyroid drugs for less than 3 months. From RNA extracted from PBMCs, the TCR library was made. With iRepertoire HTBI primers and Arm-PCR of CDR3 regions, TCR beta libraries were built. TCRdb called the multiplex PCR reads again in MiXCR, with one record for every CDR3 protein. The sample carries 370,000 or so distinct CDR3 sequences, 15% to 20% recorded once. The CDR3 sequence is 13 residues long. Germline V gives CDR1 SNHLY, CDR2 FYNNEI. V shed 6 bases, J shed 12 bases, and the junction held 11 bases outside the gene matches. The sample was also linked to a second study, of T cells in Graves' hyperthyroidism and ophthalmopathy. That investigation notes: Across 18 months, stable Graves' hyperthyroidism was marked by no progression to ophthalmopathy. Among clonotypes expanded in thyroid above 0.001, most were also found in blood. A median approximately 6.8 months before onset, the model predicted ophthalmopathy.

This specimen was peripheral blood mononuclear cells (PBMCs), taken at new diagnosis, from a patient treated with antithyroid drugs. J is TRBJ2-1 and V is TRBV2; 7 bases match TRBD2. The receptor was derived from a woman aged 18 to 35 with Graves disease. This CDR3 reads CASSPGAGVVQFF. DNA for the CDR3: TGTGCCAGCAGCCCCGGGGCGGGAGTGGTGCAGTTCTTC.